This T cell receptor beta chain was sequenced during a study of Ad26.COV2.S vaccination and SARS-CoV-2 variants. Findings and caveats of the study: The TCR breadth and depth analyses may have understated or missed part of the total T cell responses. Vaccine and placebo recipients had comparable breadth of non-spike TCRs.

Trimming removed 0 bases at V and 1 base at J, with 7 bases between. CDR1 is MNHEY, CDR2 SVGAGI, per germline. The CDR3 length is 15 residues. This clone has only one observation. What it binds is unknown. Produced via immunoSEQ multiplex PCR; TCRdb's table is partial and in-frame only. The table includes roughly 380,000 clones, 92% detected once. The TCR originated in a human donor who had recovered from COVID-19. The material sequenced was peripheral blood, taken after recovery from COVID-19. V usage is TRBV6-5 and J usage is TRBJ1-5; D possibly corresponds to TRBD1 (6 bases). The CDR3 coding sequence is TGTGCCAGCAGTTACTCGGGGGGCAGCAATCAGCCCCAGCATTTT. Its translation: CASSYSGGSNQPQHF.